The rows below give T cell receptor beta chains drawn from one sample of a study of cytomegalovirus exposure and HLA in healthy donors. Profiled with immunoSEQ multiplex PCR; TCRdb holds only in-frame clones, not every one. The top ten clones hold 9% to 10% of a sample with some 170,000 clones, about 80% of them seen once. Sequencing was performed on PBMCs. The receptor set was obtained from a man between 18 and 29 years old in good health and CMV-seropositive. The CDR3 runs from the conserved cysteine through the conserved F or W. The D gene is left open where the match is weak. Size values are once, few and many counts, or a class for expanded clones, and some rows have none.

TRBJ2-7	TRBD2	.	TRBV28	CASSSGTRPYEQYF	TGTGCCAGCAGCTCCGGGACTAGACCCTACGAGCAGTACTTC
TRBJ2-7	.	.	TRBV7-8	CASGPGTWTYEQYF	TGTGCCAGCGGCCCCGGGACTTGGACGTACGAGCAGTACTTC
TRBJ2-7	.	.	TRBV10-1	CASSGSRLSYEQYF	TGCGCCAGCAGTGGGAGTCGTCTCTCCTACGAGCAGTACTTC
TRBJ1-1	TRBD1	few	TRBV5-1	CASSFDRDFTEAFF	TGCGCCAGCAGCTTCGACAGGGATTTCACTGAAGCTTTCTTT
TRBJ2-5	.	.	TRBV5-5	CASSPMVGVGETQYF	TGTGCCAGCAGCCCGATGGTGGGAGTTGGGGAGACCCAGTACTTC
TRBJ2-1	TRBD2	.	TRBV6-1	CASSEAGLAGGEQFF	TGTGCCAGCAGTGAAGCTGGACTAGCGGGAGGCGAGCAGTTCTTC
TRBJ2-7	TRBD1	few	TRBV7-9	CASSSSDRVMNEQYF	TGTGCCAGCAGCTCAAGCGACAGGGTTATGAACGAGCAGTACTTC
TRBJ1-4	.	.	TRBV4-1	CASSQGVGGGLVSNEKLFF	TGCGCCAGCAGCCAAGGGGTCGGCGGGGGCCTGGTATCTAATGAAAAACTGTTTTTT
TRBJ2-5	TRBD1	.	TRBV11-2	CASSPRTGMEMETQYF	TGTGCCAGCAGCCCACGGACAGGAATGGAAATGGAGACCCAGTACTTC
TRBJ1-4	TRBD1	few	TRBV4-1	CASSQEGTAATNEKLFF	TGCGCCAGCAGCCAAGAAGGGACAGCTGCAACTAATGAAAAACTGTTTTTT
TRBJ1-1	TRBD1	few	TRBV6-5	CASSRSQGDTEAFF	TGTGCCAGCAGTCGTTCCCAGGGGGACACTGAAGCTTTCTTT
TRBJ2-7	.	.	TRBV11-3	CASSSRGRDEQYF	TGTGCCAGCAGCTCCCGAGGCAGGGACGAGCAGTACTTC
TRBJ2-3	TRBD2	.	TRBV6-8	CASTRRGTSGGPTDTQYF	TGTGCCAGCACCCGACGCGGGACTAGTGGGGGCCCCACAGATACGCAGTATTTT
TRBJ2-1	.	.	TRBV27	CASSPFQGSYNEQFF	TGTGCCAGCAGTCCCTTCCAGGGGTCCTACAATGAGCAGTTCTTC
TRBJ2-5	.	few	TRBV30	CAWNSGAGTETQYF	TGTGCCTGGAATTCAGGGGCAGGGACGGAGACCCAGTACTTC
TRBJ1-1	.	few	TRBV10-3	CAIRAGNGKTEAFF	TGTGCCATCAGGGCTGGTAACGGGAAGACTGAAGCTTTCTTT
TRBJ2-5	.	.	TRBV2	CASTMRVVGRSEETQYF	TGTGCCAGCACCATGAGGGTCGTTGGGAGGAGTGAAGAGACCCAGTACTTC
TRBJ1-2	.	.	TRBV6-6	CASSSGSVGYTF	TGTGCCAGCAGTTCGGGGAGCGTAGGCTACACCTTC
TRBJ1-1	.	.	TRBV29-1	CSAEVGGREAFF	TGCAGCGCTGAGGTTGGCGGCCGGGAAGCTTTCTTT
TRBJ1-4	.	.	TRBV2	CASSEAGNEKLFF	TGTGCCAGCAGTGAGGCAGGGAATGAAAAACTGTTTTTT
TRBJ1-3	.	.	TRBV10-3	CAISELNRSGNTIYF	TGTGCCATCAGTGAGTTAAACAGGTCTGGAAACACCATATATTTT
TRBJ2-2	.	.	TRBV29-1	CSVRAGRNTGELFF	TGCAGCGTGAGGGCAGGCCGGAACACCGGGGAGCTGTTTTTT
TRBJ1-1	.	.	TRBV4-1	CASSETGFTEAFF	TGCGCCAGCAGTGAAACGGGGTTCACTGAAGCTTTCTTT
TRBJ1-3	.	once	TRBV5-8	CASTGRTGNTIYF	TGTGCCAGCACAGGGCGGACTGGAAACACCATATATTTT
TRBJ2-1	.	few	TRBV2	CASSPIRGSYNEQFF	TGTGCCAGCAGTCCCATAAGGGGATCCTACAATGAGCAGTTCTTC
TRBJ1-6	TRBD1	.	TRBV30	CAWTPLRTGQSSNSPLHF	TGTGCCTGGACTCCCCTCCGGACAGGACAAAGCTCTAATTCACCCCTCCACTTT
TRBJ1-1	.	once	TRBV11-3	CASSLGRGSTEAFF	TGTGCCAGCAGCTTAGGCCGGGGGTCCACTGAAGCTTTCTTT
TRBJ2-2	.	.	TRBV21-1	CASSKKTKGQGSVGELFF	TGTGCCAGCAGCAAAAAAACCAAGGGACAGGGGAGCGTCGGGGAGCTGTTTTTT
TRBJ1-4	.	.	TRBV5-1	CASSLWTEGGATNEKLFF	TGCGCCAGCAGCTTGTGGACAGAAGGGGGTGCAACTAATGAAAAACTGTTTTTT
TRBJ1-1	TRBD1	.	TRBV19	CASTANRGLRNTEAFF	TGTGCCAGTACAGCGAACAGGGGGCTACGGAACACTGAAGCTTTCTTT
TRBJ2-2	TRBD1	.	TRBV19	CASSITRGRTGELFF	TGTGCCAGTAGTATAACCAGGGGGCGGACCGGGGAGCTGTTTTTT
TRBJ2-1	.	.	TRBV27	CASSSPISGEAYNEQFF	TGTGCCAGCAGTTCTCCCATTAGCGGAGAGGCCTACAATGAGCAGTTCTTC
TRBJ2-7	.	.	TRBV4-3	CASSQEPGDEQYF	TGCGCCAGCAGCCAAGAACCGGGAGACGAGCAGTACTTC
TRBJ1-5	.	.	TRBV19	CASSNSRNQPQHF	TGTGCCAGTAGTAACAGCCGGAACCAGCCCCAGCATTTT
TRBJ1-2	.	.	TRBV27	CASSLQGRNGYTF	TGTGCCAGCAGTTTACAGGGAAGGAATGGCTACACCTTC
TRBJ2-1	.	.	TRBV5-6	CASSLSDFPYNEQFF	TGTGCCAGCAGCTTGTCGGACTTCCCGTACAATGAGCAGTTCTTC
TRBJ1-2	.	.	TRBV2	CASSESLSYTF	TGTGCCAGCAGTGAAAGCCTGAGCTACACCTTC
TRBJ2-1	.	.	TRBV5-1	CASMSLENEQFF	TGCGCCAGCATGAGTTTAGAGAATGAGCAGTTCTTC
TRBJ2-7	TRBD1	.	TRBV6-6	CASSKTGGYEQYF	TGTGCCAGCAGTAAGACAGGGGGCTACGAGCAGTACTTC
TRBJ2-1	.	few	TRBV4-1	CASSPPGGSYNEQFF	TGCGCCAGCAGCCCACCTGGAGGGTCCTACAATGAGCAGTTCTTC
TRBJ1-1	TRBD1	.	TRBV5-1	CASSGDRGKNTEAFF	TGCGCCAGCAGCGGGGACAGGGGCAAGAACACTGAAGCTTTCTTT
TRBJ1-5	.	.	TRBV5-8	CASSIDRGNQPQHF	TGTGCCAGCAGCATCGACCGGGGCAATCAGCCCCAGCATTTT
TRBJ1-1	.	.	TRBV2	CASVAVTNTEAFF	TGTGCCAGCGTAGCGGTAACGAACACTGAAGCTTTCTTT
TRBJ1-4	.	.	TRBV10-3	CAISGGREKLFF	TGTGCCATCAGTGGTGGGAGGGAAAAACTGTTTTTT
TRBJ2-1	TRBD2	.	TRBV27	CASSLSRLAGDNEQFF	TGTGCCAGCAGTTTATCAAGACTAGCGGGCGACAATGAGCAGTTCTTC
TRBJ2-7	.	.	TRBV5-4	CASSETASYEQYF	TGTGCCAGCAGCGAGACAGCCTCCTACGAGCAGTACTTC
TRBJ2-7	.	once	TRBV7-9	CASSPTGPYEQYF	TGTGCCAGCAGCCCCACAGGTCCCTACGAGCAGTACTTC
TRBJ1-2	.	.	TRBV7-9	CASSLDTGGSYGYTF	TGTGCCAGCAGCTTAGATACTGGAGGATCGTATGGCTACACCTTC